This T cell receptor beta chain was profiled in a study of identical twins. V was trimmed by 1 base and J by 0 bases, leaving 13 bases between them. The CDR3 extends over 16 amino acids. Germline V lookup: CDR1 SGHRS, CDR2 YFSETQ. TCRdb fed the 5' RACE reads into MiXCR, producing one record per CDR3 protein. This repertoire shows about 890,000 distinct CDR3 sequences, about 12% found once; its top ten account for roughly 1.5%. This clonotype was recorded at least ten times. These data also formed part of another study, on yellow fever vaccine responses in identical twins.

Sequenced sample: PBMCs. The receptor's source is a young woman in good health. The V call is TRBV5-1, the J call TRBJ1-1; possibly TRBD1 for D (6 bases). CDR3 nucleotides: TGCGCCAGCAGCTTGAGGGGGAACTACATGAACACTGAAGCTTTCTTT. It specifies CASSLRGNYMNTEAFF.